The rows below give T cell receptor beta chains drawn from one sample of a study of brain T cells in children with intractable seizures. Here immunoSEQ multiplex PCR was the method, and the copy in TCRdb shows in-frame clones only, minus some. Counted here are around 340,000 clones, 93% occurring once; the ten biggest clones make up roughly 5.7%. The sequenced sample was peripheral blood, obtained roughly 5 months after surgery. The receptor source for this set is a boy under two years old with tuberous sclerosis and intractable seizures. The CDR3 runs from the conserved cysteine through the conserved F or W. For some rows the clone size is stated as once, few or many, or as a class when expanded; others skip it.

J gene,clone size,V gene,CDR3 protein
TRBJ2-1,.,TRBV7-9,CASSYTGLVKNHEQFF
TRBJ2-3,.,TRBV7-9,CASSLDGGSDTQYF
TRBJ2-2,.,TRBV4-1,CASSQQGNTGELFF
TRBJ1-4,.,TRBV30,CAWSPGLSDEKLFF
TRBJ2-1,.,TRBV6-2/TRBV6-3,CASSYSSSGASYNEQFF
TRBJ1-1,.,TRBV12-5,CASGLLTLTGTAEAFF
TRBJ1-1,.,TRBV6-5,CASSYGPPQAYTEAFF
TRBJ2-7,.,TRBV15,CATSRDRGFHEQYF
TRBJ1-2,.,TRBV6-5,CASSKTELYGYTF
TRBJ2-5,.,TRBV18,CASSPKGGETQYF
TRBJ2-7,.,TRBV5-1,CASSLEHSTYEQYF
TRBJ2-3,.,TRBV5-4,CASSLSVGPRDTQYF
TRBJ2-1,.,TRBV5-3,CARSPAAGGPGEQFF
TRBJ2-2,.,TRBV3-1/TRBV3-2,CASSHSGLSGTGELFF
TRBJ2-1,.,TRBV30,CAWSGPGPMGNEQFF
TRBJ2-3,.,TRBV2,CASTKTGSQYF
TRBJ2-1,.,TRBV3-1/TRBV3-2,CATGSYNEQFF
TRBJ2-7,.,TRBV28,CASSPGLVYEQYF
TRBJ1-1,.,TRBV7-2,CASSATVLRFSNTEAFF
TRBJ2-6,.,TRBV11-2,CASSSTGAGANVLTF
TRBJ2-7,.,TRBV7-9,CASSLTGGYEQYF
TRBJ1-5,.,TRBV28,CASSFFGHAQPQHF
TRBJ2-5,.,TRBV25-1,CASSEETQYF
TRBJ1-4,.,TRBV4-2,CASSQEGGGSNEKLFF
TRBJ2-7,few,TRBV6-1,CASSENKFSYEQYF
TRBJ1-6,.,TRBV19,CASGDRVGSPLHF
TRBJ2-5,.,TRBV6-5,CASSYSGAGRQETQYF
TRBJ2-7,.,TRBV9,CASSVGASSYEQYF
TRBJ1-1,.,TRBV30,CAWSPHGADTEAFF
TRBJ1-5,.,TRBV23-1,CASSQSPSYSNQPQHF
TRBJ2-7,once,TRBV29-1,CSVVKDPYEQYF
TRBJ2-5,.,TRBV5-1,CASSLGRTQETQYF
TRBJ1-1,.,TRBV30,CASKRVLTEAFF
TRBJ1-5,.,TRBV2,CASSEGQGGQPQHF
TRBJ1-6,.,TRBV27,CASSFAGGWSPLHF
TRBJ2-1,.,TRBV19,CASSLQSSYNEQFF
TRBJ2-5,.,TRBV6-5,CASTRLPGETQYF
TRBJ2-7,.,TRBV19,CASSIWAGEYYEQYF
TRBJ2-5,once,TRBV7-9,CASSLGRGGPLKTQYF
TRBJ2-5,.,TRBV13,CASSPSANPRETQYF
TRBJ2-7,.,TRBV19,CASGHYEQYF
TRBJ2-1,.,TRBV27,CASSLRTSGSRSYNEQFF
TRBJ2-7,.,TRBV5-6,CASSSGQGGREQYF
TRBJ1-1,.,TRBV6-5,CASSKGPMNTEAFF
TRBJ1-2,.,TRBV12-3/TRBV12-4,CASTYSSGYGYTF
TRBJ1-2,.,TRBV19,CASSATGNYGYTF
TRBJ1-2,once,TRBV13,CASSLGGDRDDGYTF
TRBJ2-1,.,TRBV27,CASSLSGGGRAKDEQFF
TRBJ1-1,.,TRBV10-2,CASSESGLPNTEAFF
TRBJ2-6,.,TRBV29-1,CSVIRQGAGANVLTF
TRBJ2-7,once,TRBV5-5,CASSLAGGSYEQYF
TRBJ2-6,.,TRBV5-1,CASSSAGGPSSGANVLTF
TRBJ1-2,.,TRBV5-5,CASSSMGATNYGYTF
TRBJ1-5,.,TRBV13,CASSSVGQRSNQPQHF
TRBJ2-3,.,TRBV4-1,CASSGLAASTDTQYF
TRBJ1-4,.,TRBV6-5,CASSPTVTNEKLFF
TRBJ2-1,.,TRBV2,CASGDQKAEQFF
TRBJ1-1,.,TRBV4-2,CASGSGDLTEAFF
TRBJ1-1,.,TRBV5-1,CASSFRTGGNTEAFF
TRBJ2-7,few,TRBV7-9,CASSSWTGDEQYF